This T cell receptor beta chain was profiled in a study of shared clonotypes between healthy human individuals. Evenly divided among several immunoSEQ plates was the genomic DNA of each subset. Generated by immunoSEQ multiplex PCR, the TCRdb table keeps only in-frame clones and is missing some. The data show over 2 million clones, about 95% seen once. General observations from the study: It was the few donors that limited the genetic and exposure-history diversity represented. Sampling covered blood only; tissue repertoires likely differ.

In its sample, this clone was seen many times. Its antigen is not known. Other DNA sequences within the sample encode an identical CDR3. The CDR3 totals 16 residues. V was trimmed by 5 bases and J by 0 bases, leaving 17 bases between them. Germline CDR1 is GTSNPN and CDR2 is SVGIG (reference sequence). The chain couples TRBV30 to TRBJ2-4, with a possible D match to TRBD2 (6 bases). This TCR came from a man younger than 35 in good health. What was sequenced was naive CD4+ T cells sorted from blood. Documented subset: CD45RA+ positively selected. The CDR3 loop is CAWGGGVPLAKNIQYF. The DNA of the CDR3 is TGTGCCTGGGGCGGAGGGGTTCCCCTAGCCAAAAACATTCAGTACTTC. The full variable domain, rest sourced from reference TRBV30 and TRBJ2-4, is SQTIHQWPATLVQPVGSPLSLECTVEGTSNPNLYWYRQAAGRGLQLLFYSVGIGQISSEVPQNLSASRPQDRQFILSSKKLLLSDSGFYLCAWGGGVPLAKNIQYFGAGTRLSVL.